Shown below are 30 T cell receptor beta chains from a single sample sequenced in a study of cytomegalovirus exposure and HLA in healthy donors. Both 60 Vbeta primers and 13 Jbeta primers went into the PCR. Libraries were prepared by immunoSEQ multiplex PCR; TCRdb keeps only in-frame clonotypes and omits some of them. The sample yields tens of thousands of clones, of which the top ten take up 3% to 4%. The sample was PBMCs. The receptors shown here come from a woman in her twenties or thirties in good health and CMV-seropositive.

This chain connects TRBV2 to TRBJ1-4, with 7 bases matching TRBD1. The germline gives CDR1 SNHLY, CDR2 FYNNEI. The junction had 11 bases not matched to a gene; V was cut back by 10 bases and J by 6 bases. The CDR3 totals 14 residues. Here the CDR3 DNA reads TGTGCCAAGGAGGGGGCAGGCGGAGATGAAAAACTGTTTTTT. Its protein product is CAKEGAGGDEKLFF. The entire variable domain, with the rest obtained from reference TRBV2 and TRBJ1-4, is as follows: EPEVTQTPSHQVTQMGQEVILRCVPISNHLYFYWYRQILGQKVEFLVSFYNNEISEKSEIFDDQFSVERPDGSNFTLKIRSTKLEDSAMYFCAKEGAGGDEKLFFGSGTQLSVL.

CDR3 sequence: CASRDRAREKLFF. Here the CDR3 DNA reads TGTGCCAGCAGGGACAGGGCCCGCGAAAAACTGTTTTTT. The genes are TRBV6-6 and TRBJ1-4; the match to TRBD1 covers 8 bases. This CDR3 is built from 13 residues. From germline, CDR1 is MNHNY and CDR2 SVGAGI (reference sequence). Unmatched junction bases numbered 5, after V lost 6 bases and J lost 8 bases.

The chain carries TRBV29-1 and TRBJ1-2; D might be TRBD1 (6 bases). V shed 7 bases and J shed 0 bases, with 12 bases lying between them. Germline CDR1 reads SQVTM; CDR2 reads ANQGSEA. The CDR3 covers 13 residues. CDR3 region: CSETDRANYGYTF. The CDR3 nucleotides read TGCAGCGAAACGGACAGAGCTAACTATGGCTACACCTTC.

This chain uses TRBV7-6 with TRBJ2-3, with D uncertain. CDR3 size: 18 residues. The V and J ends lost 5 bases and 0 bases respectively, with 21 bases between them. Germline CDR1 is SGHVS and CDR2 is FNYEAQ. The CDR3 bases are TGTGCCAGCAGCCCTCTCGTGGCAAAACCCCTCAGCACAGATACGCAGTATTTT. The encoded protein is CASSPLVAKPLSTDTQYF. Full variable domain (rest looked up from reference TRBV7-6 and TRBJ2-3): GAGVSQSPRYKVTKRGQDVALRCDPISGHVSLYWYRQALGQGPEFLTYFNYEAQQDKSGLPNDRFSAERPEGSISTLTIQRTEQRDSAMYRCASSPLVAKPLSTDTQYFGPGTRLTVL.

V usage is TRBV30 and J usage is TRBJ1-5, with a possible D match to TRBD1 (5 bases). The CDR3 runs 15 residues. The germline gives CDR1 GTSNPN, CDR2 SVGIG (reference sequence). Trimming pared 2 bases from V and 2 bases from J, leaving 13 bases between. The CDR3 loop reads CAWSPGGWGNQPQHF. In nucleotides, the CDR3 is TGTGCCTGGAGTCCCGGGGGTTGGGGCAATCAGCCCCAGCATTTT.

The chain recombines TRBV11-2 with TRBJ2-7; 7 nucleotides match TRBD2. J gave up 4 bases and V 1 base, and 7 bases lay outside the gene matches. The CDR3 length is 15 residues. Germline-derived CDR1 and CDR2 are SGHAT and FQNNGV. The CDR3 here is CASSLVLAEIYEQYF. The CDR3 DNA follows: TGTGCCAGCAGCTTAGTGCTAGCGGAAATTTACGAGCAGTACTTC.

The gene calls are TRBV11-1 and TRBJ2-7; D may be TRBD1 (5 bases). This CDR3 is 16 amino acids long. V shed 4 bases and J shed 2 bases, with 18 bases lying between them. Germline assignment: CDR1 SGHAT and CDR2 FQDESV (reference sequence). The CDR3 sequence: CASSSGGALSAYEQYF. The CDR3 DNA is TGTGCCAGCAGCTCGGGTGGGGCGCTCAGCGCCTACGAGCAGTACTTC.

V gene TRBV6-1 combines with J gene TRBJ2-1; 7 bases align to TRBD2. The germline V gene encodes CDR1 MNHNS and CDR2 SASEGT. V shed 3 bases, J shed 4 bases, and the junction held 6 bases outside the gene matches. This CDR3 has 15 amino acids. CDR3 loop: CASSDLGGTYNEQFF. CDR3 nucleotide sequence: TGTGCCAGCAGTGATTTGGGGGGGACGTACAATGAGCAGTTCTTC.

The V and J genes are TRBV30 and TRBJ1-5; no clear D gene. The germline CDR1 and CDR2 sequences are GTSNPN and SVGIG (reference sequence). This CDR3 spans 15 amino acids. V lost 2 bases to trimming and J lost 2 bases, with 13 bases between them. CDR3 protein: CAWSSALLGNQPQHF. The CDR3 nucleotides are TGTGCCTGGAGTAGTGCGCTCCTTGGCAATCAGCCCCAGCATTTT.

The chain links TRBV6-1 to TRBJ2-7; a possible D gene is TRBD1 (5 bases). The CDR3 is made up of 12 amino acids. CDR1 and CDR2 (germline): MNHNS, SASEGT. V shed 4 bases and J shed 4 bases, with 8 bases lying between them. DNA for the CDR3: TGTGCCAGCAGTGGACAGCTTTACGAGCAGTACTTC. As protein: CASSGQLYEQYF.

The gene calls are TRBV11-2 and TRBJ1-6; D is unresolved. Trimming pared 6 bases from V and 10 bases from J, leaving 10 bases between. Germline V CDR1 and CDR2: SGHAT, FQNNGV. CDR3 length: 12 amino acids. CDR3 DNA sequence: TGTGCCAGCAGTGACGCGGGATCACCCCTCCACTTT. It specifies CASSDAGSPLHF.

CDR3 nucleotides: TGTGCCAGCAGTAGCAGGGCCTACGAGCAGTACTTC. It codes for CASSSRAYEQYF. The V and J genes are TRBV6-6 and TRBJ2-7; TRBD1 is a possible D gene (5 bases). Germline CDR1 and CDR2: MNHNY and SVGAGI (reference sequence). This CDR3 comprises 12 residues. Trimming left V 5 bases short and J 2 bases short, with 7 bases between.

The CDR3 is CASSKGQPSYEQYF. The CDR3, as DNA: TGTGCCAGCAGCAAGGGACAGCCCTCCTACGAGCAGTACTTC. The chain joins TRBV5-6 to TRBJ2-7; the match to TRBD1 covers 7 bases. Germline V gene sequence: CDR1 SGHDT, CDR2 YYEEEE. The CDR3 has 14 residues. V lost 4 bases to trimming and J lost 0 bases; unmatched junction nucleotides: 4.

This chain connects TRBV30 to TRBJ1-1; 8 bases are a match to TRBD1. The CDR3 spans 16 residues. Germline V gives CDR1 GTSNPN, CDR2 SVGIG (reference sequence). J gave up 1 base and V 0 bases, and 7 bases lay outside the gene matches. The chain's CDR3 is CAWSVVLGQENTEAFF. CDR3 nucleotide sequence: TGTGCCTGGAGTGTAGTCTTGGGACAGGAGAACACTGAAGCTTTCTTT.

V usage is TRBV28 and J usage is TRBJ1-2; 7 bases map to TRBD1. The CDR3 covers 15 residues. With V trimmed by 6 bases and J by 7 bases, 14 bases remained unmatched. Germline CDR1 and CDR2: MDHEN and SYDVKM. In nucleotides, the CDR3 is TGTGCCAGCAGCGCAAGTGGCCCAGGGGGGTCTGGCTACACCTTC. It codes for CASSASGPGGSGYTF.

The J gene is TRBJ1-1, the V gene TRBV6-6; no clear D. This CDR3 has 10 residues. Trimming removed 4 bases from V and 12 bases from J, with 9 bases in between. Germline V CDR1 and CDR2: MNHNY, SVGAGI (reference sequence). Here the CDR3 reads CASSSATPFF. The CDR3 nucleotides are TGTGCCAGCAGTTCCGCTACCCCTTTCTTT.

DNA of the CDR3: TGTGCCAGCAGCTTAGATCGGCTGCGCGGGGAGACCCAGTACTTC. This gives the protein CASSLDRLRGETQYF. The J gene is TRBJ2-5, the V gene TRBV11-2, with D maybe TRBD2 (5 bases). V lost 0 bases, J lost 5 bases, and 13 bases lay in between. CDR1 is SGHAT, CDR2 FQNNGV, per germline. The CDR3 runs 15 residues.

Comment on this clone: At the DNA level, this CDR3 is encoded by other sequences in the same sample as well. V usage is TRBV7-9 and J usage is TRBJ1-1, with a possible D match to TRBD1 (6 bases). In germline, CDR1 is SEHNR, CDR2 FQNEAQ (reference sequence). Trimming pared 11 bases from V and 6 bases from J, leaving 34 bases between. The CDR3 is 18 residues long. The CDR3 protein is CASRPNGRRGAAPPEAFF. CDR3 bases: TGTGCCTCCAGGCCAAACGGCAGACGGGGGGCCGCCCCCCCTGAAGCTTTCTTT.

The gene calls are TRBV7-9 and TRBJ1-2; no definite D call. CDR3 length: 15 amino acids. Looked up from germline, CDR1 is SEHNR and CDR2 is FQNEAQ (reference sequence). Trimming took off 3 bases at V and 0 bases at J, with 11 bases between the two ends. The CDR3 bases are TGTGCCAGCAGCTTCGAGGATCCTTCTAACTATGGCTACACCTTC. The encoded protein is CASSFEDPSNYGYTF.

This chain links TRBV30 with TRBJ1-1; tentative D call: TRBD1 (6 bases). Deletions cut 4 bases from V and 1 base from J, with 16 bases between. The CDR3 is made up of 15 amino acids. Looked up from germline, CDR1 is GTSNPN and CDR2 is SVGIG (reference sequence). The CDR3 DNA reads TGTGCCTGGACACGTACGACACAGGGGAACACTGAAGCTTTCTTT. Protein sequence: CAWTRTTQGNTEAFF.

The V gene is TRBV5-1, the J gene TRBJ2-3, with D perhaps TRBD2 (5 bases). CDR3 size: 15 residues. Per germline, CDR1 SGHRS and CDR2 YFSETQ. Trimming removed 0 bases from V and 0 bases from J, with 8 bases in between. CDR3 amino acids: CASSLAGDSTDTQYF. CDR3 coding DNA: TGCGCCAGCAGCTTGGCCGGGGATAGCACAGATACGCAGTATTTT. The full variable domain, with the rest looked up from reference TRBV5-1 and TRBJ2-3, is KAGVTQTPRYLIKTRGQQVTLSCSPISGHRSVSWYQQTPGQGLQFLFEYFSETQRNKGNFPGRFSGRQFSNSRSEMNVSTLELGDSALYLCASSLAGDSTDTQYFGPGTRLTVL.

The rearrangement links TRBV2 to TRBJ2-5; weak D call: TRBD2 (6 bases). The assigned J gene may be wrong: the sequence end matches TRBJ2-7 better. This CDR3 is 15 amino acids long. Germline-derived CDR1 and CDR2 are SNHLY and FYNNEI. This chain's CDR3 is CAIPSPLGGTYEQYF. The CDR3 nucleotides are TGTGCCATCCCAAGCCCCCTGGGCGGGACCTACGAGCAGTACTTC.

CDR3 amino acids: CASSRRDRGQSEAFF. CDR3 in DNA: TGTGCCAGCAGCCGCCGGGACAGGGGGCAATCGGAGGCTTTCTTT. This chain connects TRBV11-2 to TRBJ1-1; 12 nucleotides align to TRBD1. The ends lost 5 bases at V and 11 bases at J; junction bases unmatched: 12. Germline lookup yields CDR1 SGHAT and CDR2 FQNNGV. The CDR3 spans 15 residues.

The chain has TRBV28 and TRBJ1-2; weak D call: TRBD1 (6 bases). The CDR3 is 14 amino acids. Trimming removed 2 bases from V and 1 base from J, with 8 bases in between. Germline V gene sequence: CDR1 MDHEN, CDR2 SYDVKM. CDR3 loop: CASSLRGFNYGYTF. The CDR3 DNA reads TGTGCCAGCAGTTTAAGGGGGTTTAACTATGGCTACACCTTC.

The rearrangement uses TRBV19 and TRBJ2-5; D might be TRBD1 (5 bases). The germline V gene has CDR1 LNHDA and CDR2 SQIVND (reference sequence). V was pared by 5 bases and J by 7 bases, with 14 bases between. The CDR3 spans 13 residues. The CDR3 bases are TGTGCCAGTAGTGAAGGGGTTGACGGGACCCAGTACTTC. It codes for CASSEGVDGTQYF. The complete variable domain, with remaining parts taken from reference TRBV19 and TRBJ2-5, reads DGGITQSPKYLFRKEGQNVTLSCEQNLNHDAMYWYRQDPGQGLRLIYYSQIVNDFQKGDIAEGYSVSREKKESFPLTVTSAQKNPTAFYLCASSEGVDGTQYFGPGTRLLVL.

The chain employs TRBV6-1 and TRBJ1-5; D is ambiguous. CDR1 MNHNS and CDR2 SASEGT come from the germline V gene. Trimming removed 2 bases from V and 5 bases from J, with 7 bases in between. This CDR3 contains 13 residues. The chain's CDR3 is CASSEFSDQPQHF. CDR3 nucleotide sequence: TGTGCCAGCAGTGAATTTTCGGATCAGCCCCAGCATTTT.

The J gene is TRBJ2-3, the V gene TRBV18; possible D gene TRBD2, 5 bases. This CDR3 is 14 amino acids long. CDR1 KGHSH and CDR2 LQKENI come from the germline V gene. Trimming shortened V by 2 bases and J by 4 bases, and 10 bases separated the two germline ends. CDR3 amino acids: CASSPLDSSDTQYF. CDR3 sequence (DNA): TGTGCCAGCTCACCATTGGACTCCTCAGATACGCAGTATTTT.

The CDR3 DNA is TGTGCCAGCTCACCGGGGACAGGGATCACCTATGGCTACACCTTC. Translation gives CASSPGTGITYGYTF. The gene calls are TRBV18 and TRBJ1-2; 9 nucleotides agree with TRBD1. Germline V CDR1 and CDR2: KGHSH, LQKENI. V was pared by 3 bases and J by 4 bases, with 6 bases of the junction left unmatched. The CDR3 length is 15 residues.

This chain connects TRBV28 to TRBJ1-5; unclear D gene. From germline, CDR1 is MDHEN and CDR2 SYDVKM. V gave up 3 bases and J gave up 6 bases, with 9 bases separating them. This CDR3 is built from 13 residues. CDR3 nucleotides: TGTGCCAGCAGTTTTTTAGTTACTCAGCCCCAGCATTTT. This sequence encodes CASSFLVTQPQHF.

The chain uses TRBV27 and TRBJ1-2; 11 bases map to TRBD1. The germline V gene encodes CDR1 MNHEY and CDR2 SMNVEV (reference sequence). The CDR3 length is 15 residues. V gave up 3 bases and J gave up 2 bases; unmatched junction bases: 2. CDR3 coding DNA: TGTGCCAGCAGTTTGGGACAGGGGGGAAACTATGGCTACACCTTC. This codes for CASSLGQGGNYGYTF.